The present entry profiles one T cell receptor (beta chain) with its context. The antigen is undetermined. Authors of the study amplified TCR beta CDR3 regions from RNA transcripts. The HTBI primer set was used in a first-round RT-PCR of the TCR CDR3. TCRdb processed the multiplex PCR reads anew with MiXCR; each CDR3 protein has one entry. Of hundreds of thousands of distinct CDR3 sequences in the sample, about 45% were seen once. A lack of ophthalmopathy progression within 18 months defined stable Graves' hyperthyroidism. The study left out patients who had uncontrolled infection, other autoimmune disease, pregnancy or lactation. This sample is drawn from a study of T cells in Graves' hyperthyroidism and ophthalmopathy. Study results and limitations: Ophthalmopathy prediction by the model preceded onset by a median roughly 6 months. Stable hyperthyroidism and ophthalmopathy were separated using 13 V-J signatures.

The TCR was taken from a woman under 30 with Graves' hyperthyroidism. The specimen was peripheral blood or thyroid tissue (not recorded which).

CDR3 in amino acids: CPSSPGLQLPKLFF. The CDR3, as DNA: TGTCCCAGCAGCCCTGGCCTACAACTTCCCAAACTGTTTTTT. V is TRBV10-3 and J is TRBJ1-4; D gene ambiguous. Per the germline V gene, CDR1 is ENHRY and CDR2 is SYGVKD. The CDR3 is 14 residues long.